The rows below give T cell receptor beta chains drawn from one sample of a study of T-cell memory formation after mild COVID-19. TCRdb re-derived calls from the 5' RACE reads in MiXCR, one entry per CDR3 protein. This sample has roughly 500,000 distinct CDR3 sequences, with approximately 20% found just once. The material sequenced was PBMCs or a T cell subset sorted from them (not recorded which). The receptors here all came from an adult woman who had mild COVID-19 (a few samples of this study predate the infection). Cell type and time point are not known. The CDR3 runs from the conserved cysteine through the conserved F or W. A D gene is named only where the DNA matches it firmly. Not every row has a clone size; where given, it reads once, few, many or a size class.

v_gene,d_gene,j_gene,abundance,CDR3nt,CDR3aa
TRBV15,TRBD1,TRBJ1-5,few,TGTGCCACCAGCAGGACAGGGAGCAATCAGCCCCAGCATTTT,CATSRTGSNQPQHF
TRBV7-2,NA,TRBJ2-7,few,TGTGCCAGCAGCAAGAACGAGGAGCAGTACTTC,CASSKNEEQYF
TRBV12-3/TRBV12-4,NA,TRBJ2-5,NA,TGTGCCAGCAGTACCGGGACCTATCAAGAGACCCAGTACTTC,CASSTGTYQETQYF
TRBV2,NA,TRBJ1-5,NA,TGTGCCAGCAGTAGCCAGCCAGATAGCAATCAGCCCCAGCATTTT,CASSSQPDSNQPQHF
TRBV7-9,TRBD1,TRBJ2-1,once,TGTGCCAGCAGGCGCGCGGGGACAGGGGCAGAGAATGAGCAGTTCTTC,CASRRAGTGAENEQFF
TRBV11-2,NA,TRBJ2-1,once,TGTGCCAGCAGCTTACCAGTGAATGAGCAGTTCTTC,CASSLPVNEQFF
TRBV4-1,TRBD1,TRBJ1-1,NA,TGCGCCAGCAGCCAAGATGGACAGGGGAATTGGATGAACACTGAAGCTTTCTTT,CASSQDGQGNWMNTEAFF
TRBV6-2/TRBV6-3,NA,TRBJ1-2,once,TGTGCCAGCAGTTACTCATCAGTTGATGGCTACACCTTC,CASSYSSVDGYTF
TRBV20-1,TRBD1,TRBJ1-1,NA,TGCAGTGCTGTCCTGACAGGGTTTGCCACTGAAGCTTTCTTT,CSAVLTGFATEAFF
TRBV7-9,TRBD1,TRBJ1-2,few,TGTGCCAGCAGTTATCCGGGACAGGGTGAAAATAGCACCTTC,CASSYPGQGENSTF
TRBV12-3/TRBV12-4,TRBD1,TRBJ1-1,many,TGTGCCAGCAGTTTACAACCGAGGACAGGGAACACTGAAGCTTTCTTT,CASSLQPRTGNTEAFF
TRBV7-8,NA,TRBJ2-1,NA,TGTGCCAGCAGCTTAGAGGCTAGACGGAACAATGAGCAGTTCTTC,CASSLEARRNNEQFF
TRBV3-1,NA,TRBJ2-3,NA,TGTGCCAGCAGCCACGTTGACTCGAGCACAGATACGCAGTATTTT,CASSHVDSSTDTQYF
TRBV29-1,NA,TRBJ1-1,NA,TGCAGCGCCACATCCAGGCTCGCTGAAGCTTTCTTT,CSATSRLAEAFF
TRBV6-2/TRBV6-3,NA,TRBJ2-5,NA,TGTGCCAGCAGTTATACTAGCAGGCAAGAGACCCAGTACTTC,CASSYTSRQETQYF
TRBV12-3/TRBV12-4,NA,TRBJ1-2,NA,TGTGCCAGCAGCCCTACTACCGGGACACCGAACTATGGCTACACCTTC,CASSPTTGTPNYGYTF
TRBV24-1,NA,TRBJ2-3,NA,TGTGCCACCAGTGATTTTCCAGACACAGATACGCAGTATTTT,CATSDFPDTDTQYF
TRBV30,NA,TRBJ1-5,few,TGTGCCTGGAGTGTAGTAGGGGGTAACAATCAGCCCCAGCATTTT,CAWSVVGGNNQPQHF
TRBV20-1,NA,TRBJ2-7,few,TGCAGTGCTAGAAACTCCTACGAGCAGTACTTC,CSARNSYEQYF
TRBV6-1,TRBD2,TRBJ2-7,NA,TGTGCCAGTGCACCGACCGGGACTAGCTCCGAGCAGTACTTC,CASAPTGTSSEQYF
TRBV21-1,NA,TRBJ2-1,NA,TGTGCCAGCAGCAAAAAACTAGCGGGGGGCACTTATTCCTACAATGAGCAGTTCTTC,CASSKKLAGGTYSYNEQFF
TRBV7-9,NA,TRBJ2-7,few,TGTGCCAGCAGCTTAGCGGAGTCCAGGGGGGGCTACGAGCAGTACTTC,CASSLAESRGGYEQYF
TRBV12-3/TRBV12-4,TRBD1,TRBJ1-2,NA,TGTGCCAGCAAAGGGGACAGGGGAGATAAGAGTTATGGCTACACCTTC,CASKGDRGDKSYGYTF
TRBV12-3/TRBV12-4,NA,TRBJ2-6,few,TGTGCCAGCAGCCCATGGGAAGGGACCGGGGCCAACGTCCTGACTTTC,CASSPWEGTGANVLTF
TRBV7-9,NA,TRBJ2-7,NA,TGTGCCAGCAGCTTAGCAGAGGGGAGAGTCTACGAGCAGTACTTC,CASSLAEGRVYEQYF
TRBV24-1,NA,TRBJ2-1,few,TGTGCCACCAGTGATTTCCGGGGCGGCACCTATTCCTACAATGAGCAGTTCTTC,CATSDFRGGTYSYNEQFF
TRBV6-5,TRBD2,TRBJ2-5,NA,TGTGCCAGCAGTTACTCGGGGCTAGCGGGAGCCCCAGGGACCCAGTACTTC,CASSYSGLAGAPGTQYF
TRBV18,NA,TRBJ2-1,few,TGTGCCAGCTCACCAGAGGGGCCGTTTGAGCAGTTCTTC,CASSPEGPFEQFF
TRBV2,NA,TRBJ2-2,NA,TGTGCCAGCAGTGAAGTCGGAGGGCCTGGGGAGCTGTTTTTT,CASSEVGGPGELFF
TRBV6-6,NA,TRBJ2-7,few,TGTGCCAGCAGTTACCCGAACGGTATCGGGATACCCTACGAGCAGTACTTC,CASSYPNGIGIPYEQYF
TRBV4-3,NA,TRBJ2-3,few,TGCGCCAGCAGCCAAGATGGCGGCAGTGGCGCAGATACGCAGTATTTT,CASSQDGGSGADTQYF
TRBV14,TRBD2,TRBJ2-5,few,TGTGCCAGCACCCCCGGAGGGAGGGGTCGGCAAGAGACCCAGTACTTC,CASTPGGRGRQETQYF
TRBV10-3,TRBD1,TRBJ2-7,few,TGTGCCATCAGTGAAGACAGGGGGCGGATCGAGCAGTACTTC,CAISEDRGRIEQYF
TRBV5-1,NA,TRBJ2-5,few,TGCGCCAGCAGCTTGGCGCCAGTTGGGGAGCTCGAGACCCAGTACTTC,CASSLAPVGELETQYF
TRBV29-1,NA,TRBJ1-5,NA,TGCAGCGCCATCTTGGGGGGTCAGCCCCAGCATTTT,CSAILGGQPQHF
TRBV3-1,TRBD1,TRBJ1-1,NA,TGTGCCAGCAGCCAAGATCTAGGGGGCAGTTTGAACACTGAAGCTTTCTTT,CASSQDLGGSLNTEAFF
TRBV5-6,TRBD1,TRBJ2-2,few,TGTGCCAGCAGCTTCATCGACAGGGGGCGGACCGGGGAGCTGTTTTTT,CASSFIDRGRTGELFF